One and the same sample provided the 24 T cell receptor beta chains below, sequenced in a study of T cells after yellow fever vaccination. TCRdb processed the 5' RACE reads anew with MiXCR; each CDR3 protein has one entry. The repertoire holds over 100,000 distinct CDR3 sequences, with approximately 8.4% as singletons. The sample was CD8+ T cells sorted from PBMCs, taken 45 days after the yellow fever booster vaccination. The origin of the receptors is a man aged 25 to 40 who received the YFV17D yellow fever vaccine.

This clonotype was seen many times. The V gene is TRBV12-3 or TRBV12-4, the J gene TRBJ2-2; no firm D call. The CDR3 has 12 residues. V shed 1 base and J shed 7 bases, with 4 bases lying between them. The CDR3 DNA is TGTGCCAGCAGTTTAGAGAGCGGGGAGCTGTTTTTT. Amino acids: CASSLESGELFF.

This clonotype was found once. The germline gene is not matched at one end of the junction; a read error may be the cause. The rearrangement links TRBV7-9 to TRBJ2-1; the D call may be TRBD1 or TRBD2 (6 bases each). This CDR3 is built from 13 residues. CDR1 and CDR2 (germline): SEHNR, FQNEAQ (reference sequence). Written as DNA, the CDR3 is TGTGCCAGTAGCTCGAGGGGGGCGAGGGAGCAGTTCTTC. It specifies CASSSRGAREQFF.

This clonotype was counted at least ten times. The chain recombines TRBV5-1 with TRBJ2-7; possibly TRBD1 for D (7 bases). The V end was cut by 4 bases, the J end by 0 bases, with 11 bases between. The germline V gene has CDR1 SGHRS and CDR2 YFSETQ. The CDR3 extends over 14 amino acids. CDR3 loop: CASSAGQYSYEQYF. CDR3 DNA: TGCGCCAGCAGCGCGGGACAGTACTCCTACGAGCAGTACTTC.

In its sample, this clonotype was seen many times. This chain joins TRBV30 and TRBJ2-1; no definite D call. Germline V lookup: CDR1 GTSNPN, CDR2 SVGIG (reference sequence). The CDR3 loop spans 13 amino acids. Trimming took off 5 bases at V and 6 bases at J, with 14 bases between the two ends. The CDR3 sequence is CAWERGYANEQFF. CDR3 bases: TGTGCCTGGGAGAGAGGTTACGCCAATGAGCAGTTCTTC. The full variable domain, its missing parts supplied by reference TRBV30 and TRBJ2-1, is SQTIHQWPATLVQPVGSPLSLECTVEGTSNPNLYWYRQAAGRGLQLLFYSVGIGQISSEVPQNLSASRPQDRQFILSSKKLLLSDSGFYLCAWERGYANEQFFGPGTRLTVL.

About this clonotype itself: A much larger clone differs by one base, so this may be a read error. This CDR3 fails to terminate in the conserved phenylalanine or tryptophan, so it likely reflects a read error. The chain carries TRBV6-1 and TRBJ2-7, with D tentatively TRBD2 (5 bases). The CDR3 sequence is 13 residues long. Trimming removed 9 bases at V and 0 bases at J, with 12 bases between. Looked up from germline, CDR1 is MNHNS and CDR2 is SASEGT. The CDR3 coding sequence is TGTGCCAGTCACAGCGGTCTCTCCTACGAGCAGTACCTC. Its protein product is CASHSGLSYEQYL.

This sequence joins TRBV9 and TRBJ1-3, with unresolved D. V lost 3 bases, J lost 11 bases, and 9 bases lay in between. Germline V gene lookup returns CDR1 SGDLS and CDR2 YYNGEE. The CDR3 is 11 residues long. Here the CDR3 DNA reads TGTGCCAGCAGCGACGACCATTCCATATATTTT. It codes for CASSDDHSIYF.

This clonotype has ten or more counts. This chain joins TRBV7-8 and TRBJ2-1; D gene unclear. Trimming removed 2 bases at V and 0 bases at J, with 11 bases between. CDR3 length: 16 amino acids. The germline gives CDR1 SGHVS, CDR2 FQNEAQ. The CDR3 spells CASSLSRAPSYNEQFF. The CDR3 nucleotides read TGTGCCAGCAGCTTAAGTCGGGCCCCCTCCTACAATGAGCAGTTCTTC.

In this sample, this clonotype turned up many times. V usage is TRBV7-6 and J usage is TRBJ2-2; D is undetermined. This CDR3 has 16 residues. CDR1 SGHVS and CDR2 FNYEAQ come from the germline V gene. The V end lost 0 bases, the J end lost 4 bases, and 12 bases lay between the germline ends. CDR3 coding DNA: TGTGCCAGCAGCTTAGCGCAGGTCTCTAGCACCGGGGAGCTGTTTTTT. The encoded protein is CASSLAQVSSTGELFF.

This clonotype appeared many times. This chain joins TRBV6-1 and TRBJ2-5; D may be TRBD1 (6 bases). The germline gives CDR1 MNHNS, CDR2 SASEGT. V was shortened by 5 bases and J by 0 bases, with 10 bases between the two germline ends. The CDR3 consists of 14 residues. CDR3 in amino acids: CASSRTGYQETQYF. CDR3 DNA sequence: TGTGCCAGCAGTCGCACAGGGTACCAAGAGACCCAGTACTTC.

As concerns this clonotype: A much larger clone lies a single base off, so this may be a read error. The V and J genes are TRBV10-3 and TRBJ2-1; TRBD2 is a possible D gene (6 bases). The CDR3 is 15 residues long. Trimming took 8 bases from V and 6 from J, leaving 20 bases between them. Germline loops: CDR1 ENHRY, CDR2 SYGVKD. The CDR3 loop is CAIWLGNGSFNEQFF. CDR3 nucleotide sequence: TGTGCCATCTGGCTGGGGAACGGGAGCTTCAATGAGCAGTTCTTC.

This clonotype showed up many times. The chain has TRBV20-1 and TRBJ2-1; D is uncertain. This CDR3 contains 12 residues. In germline, CDR1 is DFQATT, CDR2 SNEGSKA (reference sequence). V shed 6 bases and J shed 4 bases, with 10 bases lying between them. CDR3 sequence (DNA): TGCAGTGCCATGGGCGCTTACAATGAGCAGTTCTTC. It specifies CSAMGAYNEQFF.

This clonotype was recorded at least ten times. The chain is built from TRBV11-2 and TRBJ2-3; tentatively, D is TRBD1 (5 bases). Germline assignment: CDR1 SGHAT and CDR2 FQNNGV. V was trimmed by 5 bases and J by 2 bases, leaving 14 bases between them. The CDR3 length is 15 residues. Written as DNA, the CDR3 is TGTGCCAGCAGCCCTGGGGCTTTGGACACAGATACGCAGTATTTT. Translation: CASSPGALDTDTQYF.

This clonotype was counted many times. The CDR3 DNA follows: TGTGCCAGCAGCTTCTTCAGCGGGGCCGACTACGAGCAGTACTTC. It yields the protein CASSFFSGADYEQYF. This chain joins TRBV11-2 and TRBJ2-7; 7 bases match TRBD2. Per the germline V gene, CDR1 is SGHAT and CDR2 is FQNNGV. The CDR3 has 15 amino acids. J lost 3 bases, V lost 3 bases, and 8 bases had no gene match. Full variable domain (missing parts from reference TRBV11-2 and TRBJ2-7): EAGVAQSPRYKIIEKRQSVAFWCNPISGHATLYWYQQILGQGPKLLIQFQNNGVVDDSQLPKDRFSAERLKGVDSTLKIQPAKLEDSAVYLCASSFFSGADYEQYFGPGTRLTVT.

This clonotype came up many times. The CDR3 ends on some other residue instead of the conserved phenylalanine or tryptophan, so this is likely a read error. This rearrangement joins TRBV15 to TRBJ1-2; D might be TRBD1 (5 bases). Germline lookup yields CDR1 LNHNV and CDR2 YYDKDF (reference sequence). CDR3 length: 14 amino acids. Deletions cut 6 bases from V and 1 base from J, with 12 bases between. CDR3 in amino acids: CATSDSQSNYGYTL. The CDR3 nucleotides are TGTGCCACCAGTGACAGCCAAAGTAACTATGGCTACACCTTA.

This clonotype showed up many times. The chain couples TRBV20-1 to TRBJ2-1; D remains unclear. The CDR3 totals 12 residues. V was shortened by 3 bases and J by 9 bases, with 12 bases between the two germline ends. CDR1 DFQATT and CDR2 SNEGSKA come from the germline V gene (reference sequence). CDR3 region: CSARGVEVEQFF. The CDR3 DNA is TGCAGTGCTAGGGGCGTGGAAGTTGAGCAGTTCTTC.

This clonotype was observed many times. The chain employs TRBV9 and TRBJ2-1, with TRBD2 matching 10 bases. This CDR3 is built from 15 residues. V dropped 2 bases and J dropped 4; count of bases not matched to a gene: 3. Germline loops: CDR1 SGDLS, CDR2 YYNGEE. CDR3 residues: CASSVWTSGYNEQFF. For the CDR3, the DNA is TGTGCCAGCAGCGTCTGGACTAGCGGTTACAATGAGCAGTTCTTC.

This chain links TRBV29-1 with TRBJ1-2, with D unresolved. CDR3 length: 14 amino acids. The germline gives CDR1 SQVTM, CDR2 ANQGSEA. V was clipped by 3 bases and J by 0 bases, with 11 bases between them. CDR3 coding DNA: TGCAGCGTTGATAGGGATGGAGCTAACTATGGCTACACCTTC. Translating gives CSVDRDGANYGYTF.

Only one count was recorded for this clonotype. One base away lies a much larger clone, so this may be a sequencing read error. V is TRBV7-8 and J is TRBJ2-7, with a weak D call TRBD1 (6 bases). The CDR3 is 15 amino acids. Germline V gene sequence: CDR1 SGHVS, CDR2 FQNEAQ. CDR3 amino acids: CASSPTGTPSYKQYF. The CDR3 DNA reads TGTGCCAGCAGTCCGACCGGGACACCCTCCTACAAGCAGTACTTC.

This clonotype was detected many times. The V gene is TRBV12-3 or TRBV12-4, the J gene TRBJ2-7, with a tentative D call TRBD2 (5 bases). This CDR3 comprises 14 residues. The V gene lost 3 bases and the J gene lost 2 bases, with 11 bases spanning the gap. The CDR3 is CASSFLEEAYEQYF. For the CDR3, the DNA is TGTGCCAGCAGTTTCCTAGAGGAGGCCTACGAGCAGTACTTC.

Many counts were recorded for this clonotype. The CDR3 sequence is CASSQPGQGTEAFF. The CDR3 DNA reads TGTGCCAGCAGCCAACCGGGACAGGGCACTGAAGCTTTCTTT. The chain joins TRBV7-9 to TRBJ1-1; 9 bases agree with TRBD1. This CDR3 has 14 residues. Looked up from germline, CDR1 is SEHNR and CDR2 is FQNEAQ (reference sequence). Losses at the gene ends were 5 bases for V and 4 bases for J; bases not matched to a gene: 5.

This clonotype was seen many times. The J gene is TRBJ2-1, the V gene TRBV27; 11 positions match TRBD2. There are 16 residues in the CDR3. The germline V gene encodes CDR1 MNHEY and CDR2 SMNVEV (reference sequence). V shed 6 bases and J 8 bases; nucleotides not matched to a gene: 12. The CDR3 DNA sequence: TGTGCCAGCAGCCCCACGGTAGCGGGAGGGTTGGATGAGCAGTTCTTC. Translation gives CASSPTVAGGLDEQFF.

This clonotype was counted many times. The rearrangement links TRBV12-3 or TRBV12-4 to TRBJ1-5; possible D gene TRBD1, 5 bases. V was shortened by 6 bases and J by 5 bases, with 14 bases between the two germline ends. The CDR3 covers 14 residues. The chain's CDR3 is CASSSYKGYQPQHF. For the CDR3, the DNA is TGTGCCAGCAGCTCCTACAAGGGGTATCAGCCCCAGCATTTT.

This chain uses TRBV27 with TRBJ2-1, with D tentatively TRBD2 (6 bases). V shed 3 bases and J shed 10 bases, with 16 bases lying between them. The V gene's germline CDR1 is MNHEY and CDR2 SMNVEV (reference sequence). This CDR3 region has 14 residues. CDR3 residues: CASSFGGRHGEQFF. Written as DNA, the CDR3 is TGTGCCAGCAGTTTCGGTGGGAGGCACGGGGAGCAGTTCTTC.

Notes on this clonotype: Possible read error: a much larger clone is one base away. The chain carries TRBV12-3 or TRBV12-4 and TRBJ1-3; D gene unclear. V lost 11 bases to trimming and J lost 4 bases, with 15 bases between them. The length of the CDR3 is 13 residues. CDR3 in amino acids: CAGATEAGNTIYF. DNA for the CDR3: TGTGCCGGAGCCACGGAGGCAGGAAACACCATATATTTT.